There are many counts of the clone carrying this T cell receptor beta chain. TCRdb redid the calling of the 5' RACE reads with MiXCR, one entry per CDR3 protein. The sample has about 70,000 distinct CDR3 sequences; around an eighth are singletons. V lost 6 bases and J lost 4; bases outside the gene matches: 4. Germline-derived CDR1 and CDR2 are SEHNR and FQNEAQ (reference sequence). The CDR3 consists of 13 residues. This record comes from a study of early T cells in non-severe SARS-CoV-2 infection. Looking at the study overall: The sequenced material was bulk RNA from unsorted whole blood, and its chains were unpaired.

The sample was whole blood. The chain carries TRBV7-9 and TRBJ2-5; 8 positions agree with TRBD2. The source is an adult who was a healthcare worker with PCR-confirmed SARS-CoV-2 infection or an uninfected control (not recorded which). The CDR3 nucleotides are TGTGCCAGCAGTTTTAGCGGGATAGAGACCCAGTACTTC. Protein: CASSFSGIETQYF.